One and the same sample provided the 9 T cell receptor beta chains below, sequenced in a study of OX40 agonist ivuxolimab in advanced cancers. Measured with immunoSEQ multiplex PCR; TCRdb has only the in-frame clones, and not every one. The sample yields tens of thousands of clones, approximately 88% seen once. The sample here was CD4+ or CD8+ T cells sorted from blood, taken in a trial of the OX40 agonist ivuxolimab. The receptors were gathered from an adult with an advanced solid tumor such as melanoma, head and neck, liver or kidney cancer.

The chain employs TRBV6-5 and TRBJ2-1; D might be TRBD2 (6 bases). The ends were cut back, 4 bases at V and 8 bases at J, with 21 bases in the middle. This CDR3 is built from 16 residues. Germline V CDR1 and CDR2: MNHEY, SVGAGI. In DNA, the CDR3 is TGTGCCAGCAGTTCACTAGCCTTCGGAGGAATGGATGAGCAGTTCTTC. It specifies CASSSLAFGGMDEQFF.

V and J are TRBV11-2 and TRBJ2-5; TRBD2 aligns across 8 bases. From germline, CDR1 is SGHAT and CDR2 FQNNGV. Trimming removed 5 bases from V and 10 bases from J; junction bases left unmatched: 9. The CDR3 sequence is 13 residues long. CDR3 region: CASSPLKLADQYF. CDR3 in DNA: TGTGCCAGCAGCCCGCTGAAACTAGCGGACCAGTACTTC.

The J gene is TRBJ1-2, the V gene TRBV19, with TRBD1 matching 9 bases. The germline CDR1 and CDR2 sequences are LNHDA and SQIVND (reference sequence). With V trimmed by 3 bases and J by 0 bases, 5 bases remained unmatched. This CDR3 has 16 amino acids. The chain's CDR3 is CASSITQGASNYGYTF. CDR3 DNA: TGTGCCAGTAGTATCACACAGGGGGCTTCTAACTATGGCTACACCTTC.

V is TRBV7-8 and J is TRBJ2-7, with 8 bases fitting TRBD1. Germline V CDR1 and CDR2: SGHVS, FQNEAQ. This CDR3 has 15 residues. Germline trimming cut 1 base from V and 5 bases from J; bases unmatched to any gene: 7. The CDR3 region has the DNA TGTGCCAGCAGCTTAGTGGGGACAGGCCCCCACGAGCAGTACTTC. It yields the protein CASSLVGTGPHEQYF.

In nucleotides, the CDR3 is TGCGCCAGCAGCTTGACCGGGGGCGATGGCTACACCTTC. Translated: CASSLTGGDGYTF. V gene TRBV5-1 combines with J gene TRBJ1-2, with TRBD1 as a possible D gene (6 bases). The CDR3 extends over 13 amino acids. CDR1 is SGHRS and CDR2 is YFSETQ in the germline V gene. Deletions cut 1 base from V and 6 bases from J, with 10 bases between. Full variable domain (missing parts from reference TRBV5-1 and TRBJ1-2): KAGVTQTPRYLIKTRGQQVTLSCSPISGHRSVSWYQQTPGQGLQFLFEYFSETQRNKGNFPGRFSGRQFSNSRSEMNVSTLELGDSALYLCASSLTGGDGYTFGSGTRLTVV.

V gene TRBV5-1 combines with J gene TRBJ2-7, with a possible D match to TRBD1 (6 bases). The germline V gene encodes CDR1 SGHRS and CDR2 YFSETQ. This CDR3 spans 14 amino acids. V was trimmed by 4 bases and J by 3 bases, leaving 14 bases between them. Written as DNA, the CDR3 is TGCGCCAGCAGCCACGGGACAAACGACTACGAGCAGTACTTC. Its translation: CASSHGTNDYEQYF.

The chain couples TRBV11-3 to TRBJ2-3; D uncertain. The germline CDR1 and CDR2 sequences are SGHNT and YENEEA. The CDR3 runs 17 residues. V was cut by 1 base and J by 2 bases, with 16 bases left in between. Written as DNA, the CDR3 is TGTGCCAGCAGCTTAGTAGTCCGCCGCCCGAACACAGATACGCAGTATTTT. It encodes CASSLVVRRPNTDTQYF.

The chain has TRBV6-6 and TRBJ2-1; no clear D. Germline loops: CDR1 MNHNY, CDR2 SVGAGI (reference sequence). The length of the CDR3 is 12 residues. V was pared by 7 bases and J by 8 bases, with 12 bases between. CDR3 sequence (DNA): TGTGCCAGCACAAATAAAGCAGATGAGCAGTTCTTC. Its protein product is CASTNKADEQFF.

V usage is TRBV4-1 and J usage is TRBJ2-1, with D possibly being TRBD1 (7 bases). V was cut by 4 bases and J by 3 bases, with 19 bases left in between. CDR1 and CDR2 from the germline V gene are MGHRA and YSYEKL. The CDR3 consists of 17 residues. Written as DNA, the CDR3 is TGCGCCAGCAGCCGACGGGAGATAAGGGACAGCTACAATGAGCAGTTCTTC. Its translation is CASSRREIRDSYNEQFF.